A single sample is the source of the 20 T cell receptor beta chains below, sequenced in a study of prognosis after radiotherapy for stage I lung cancer (dated by TCRdb to about 2021). Sequencing instrument: Illumina HiSeq 3000. Two rounds of multiplex PCR were performed to amplify the TCR beta CDR3 region from genomic DNA. The first PCR round used primers specific to each TRBV and TRBJ gene, with sequences filed in Chinese patent CN105087789A. Through fastp at Q25 and MiXCR, TCRdb rebuilt clones from the public reads, retaining in-frame beta chains. Rows merge per CDR3 protein into single entries with the most common DNA and genes. This sample gives tens of thousands of distinct CDR3 sequences in total; about 25% of them show up just once. The ten largest make up about 7.5% of the sample. The specimen was PBMCs, collected before or after stereotactic body radiation therapy (not recorded which). Receptor source: a donor of 50 years or more with non-small cell lung cancer.

As regards this clonotype: This likely stems from a read error, as it lies one base from a far larger clone. Because it lacks the conserved phenylalanine or tryptophan at the end, this CDR3 is likely a read error. The CDR3 nucleotides read TGTGCCAGCAGCCAACTCCTAGCGTACGAGCAGTACTTA. This codes for CASSQLLAYEQYL. The chain has TRBV6-4 and TRBJ2-7, with D possibly being TRBD2 (6 bases). The CDR3 is made up of 13 amino acids. Trimming stripped 6 bases from V and 4 bases from J, with 13 bases between. Germline assignment: CDR1 MRHNA and CDR2 SNTAGT.

This clonotype has a count of ten or more. The chain combines TRBV20-1 with TRBJ1-4; D is possibly TRBD1 (5 bases). V lost 0 bases to trimming and J lost 7 bases, with 9 bases between them. The germline gives CDR1 DFQATT, CDR2 SNEGSKA (reference sequence). The CDR3 spans 13 residues. The CDR3, as DNA: TGCAGTGCTAGAGAGGAAGGGACTGAAAAACTGTTTTTT. Translating it yields CSAREEGTEKLFF.

This clonotype was found many times. V gene TRBV11-2 combines with J gene TRBJ1-2; D remains unclear. The CDR3 contains 13 residues. Trimming cost V 3 bases and J 2 bases, with 7 bases left between them. Germline-derived CDR1 and CDR2 are SGHAT and FQNNGV. The CDR3 sequence: CASSFSGNYGYTF. The CDR3 region has the DNA TGTGCCAGCAGCTTCTCCGGAAACTATGGCTACACCTTC.

About this clonotype: With a much larger clone just one base away, this may be a read error. The chain has TRBV3-1 and TRBJ2-1; 7 bases are shared with TRBD2. Germline V lookup: CDR1 LGHDT, CDR2 YNNKEL (reference sequence). The ends lost 0 bases at V and 12 bases at J; junction bases unmatched: 8. The CDR3 has 14 amino acids. The CDR3 sequence is CASSQETGGYGQFF. The CDR3 DNA reads TGTGCCAGCAGCCAAGAAACGGGGGGTTATGGGCAGTTCTTC.

This clonotype came up many times. The rearrangement joins TRBV6-1 to TRBJ2-5; no reliable D call. V lost 6 bases and J 3 bases, leaving 8 bases between the germline ends. CDR3 length: 12 residues. CDR1 MNHNS and CDR2 SASEGT come from the germline V gene. Here the CDR3 reads CASRRTEETQYF. Written as DNA, the CDR3 is TGTGCCAGCAGGCGAACGGAAGAGACCCAGTACTTC.

This clonotype came up many times. This sequence joins TRBV9 and TRBJ2-3; TRBD1 matches 7 bases. The V segment lost 4 bases and the J segment 4 bases; nucleotides outside the gene matches: 9. The CDR3 runs to 15 residues. Germline CDR1 reads SGDLS; CDR2 reads YYNGEE. The CDR3 spells CASSISNRGADTQYF. As DNA, the CDR3 is TGTGCCAGCAGCATCTCAAACAGGGGTGCAGATACGCAGTATTTT.

Ten or more counts support this clonotype. This chain joins TRBV12-3 or TRBV12-4 and TRBJ1-1, with D unresolved. The V end lost 6 bases, the J end lost 1 base, and 18 bases lay between the germline ends. The CDR3 has 16 residues. The chain's CDR3 is CASSPLRLLRNTEAFF. The CDR3 DNA sequence: TGTGCCAGCAGCCCCCTGCGCCTGCTTAGGAACACTGAAGCTTTCTTT.

This clonotype was detected many times. The junction does not match germline at one end; this may be a read error. This chain links TRBV3-1 with TRBJ1-1, with D tentatively TRBD1 (6 bases). Germline V gene sequence: CDR1 LGHDT, CDR2 YNNKEL (reference sequence). The length of the CDR3 is 12 residues. CDR3 bases: TGTGCCAGCAGTCAAGTGACAGGTGAAGCTTTCTTT. Translated, it gives CASSQVTGEAFF.

On this clonotype: A far larger clone is just one base off, so this is likely a read error. The chain combines TRBV28 with TRBJ2-7, with D perhaps given as TRBD1 or TRBD2 (5 bases each). The CDR3 is made up of 14 amino acids. CDR1 is MDHEN, CDR2 SYDVKM, per germline. V dropped 5 bases and J dropped 5 bases, with 16 bases sitting between them. Written as DNA, the CDR3 is TGTGCCAGCAGTACCCCGGCCGAGGGACACGAGCAGTACTTC. Amino acids: CASSTPAEGHEQYF. The whole variable domain, remainder taken from reference TRBV28 and TRBJ2-7, is DVKVTQSSRYLVKRTGEKVFLECVQDMDHENMFWYRQDPGLGLRLIYFSYDVKMKEKGDIPEGYSVSREKKERFSLILESASTNQTSMYLCASSTPAEGHEQYFGPGTRLTVT.

In its sample, this clonotype was seen many times. This chain links TRBV2 with TRBJ2-5, with 7 bases aligning to TRBD2. Germline V gives CDR1 SNHLY, CDR2 FYNNEI. J was trimmed by 2 bases and V by 6 bases; bases with no gene match: 9. The CDR3 consists of 15 residues. The CDR3 is CASRDISGGQETQYF. In DNA form, the CDR3 reads TGTGCCAGCAGAGATATATCGGGAGGACAAGAGACCCAGTACTTC.

This clonotype was found many times. The CDR3 sequence: CASSGVAGTYEQYF. Here the CDR3 DNA reads TGTGCCAGCAGCGGGGTAGCGGGGACCTACGAGCAGTACTTC. The chain uses TRBV11-1 and TRBJ2-7; TRBD2 aligns across 8 bases. Germline V CDR1 and CDR2: SGHAT, FQDESV (reference sequence). V was clipped by 5 bases and J by 2 bases; unmatched bases: 5. This CDR3 spans 14 amino acids.

This clonotype was observed a handful of times. The chain links TRBV7-9 to TRBJ2-7, with 8 bases fitting TRBD2. V shed 0 bases and J 7 bases; nucleotides not matched to a gene: 8. This CDR3 contains 15 residues. Germline CDR1 reads SEHNR; CDR2 reads FQNEAQ (reference sequence). The CDR3 coding sequence is TGTGCCAGCAGCTTAGCTGGACTAGCTGGGGGGGAGCAGTACTTC. This codes for CASSLAGLAGGEQYF.

Regarding this clonotype: It differs at one base from a far larger clone, so likely a read error. The rearrangement joins TRBV6-2 or TRBV6-3 to TRBJ1-3, with D possibly matching TRBD1 (5 bases). CDR3 size: 13 residues. The V gene's germline CDR1 is MNHEY and CDR2 SVGEGT. The CDR3 nucleotides read TGTGCCAGCAGTCCGAGGGGCGGAAACACCAAATATTTT. Protein product: CASSPRGGNTKYF.

Notes on this clonotype: This likely came from a read error, as a far larger clone is one base away. V is TRBV6-8 and J is TRBJ2-1, with a weak D call TRBD2 (6 bases). The V end lost 9 bases, the J end lost 9 bases, and 18 bases lay between the germline ends. This CDR3 spans 13 amino acids. From germline, CDR1 is MNHGY and CDR2 SAAAGT. This CDR3 reads CASKRVPQAEQFF. DNA for the CDR3: TGTGCCAGTAAGCGGGTGCCTCAGGCTGAGCAGTTCTTC.

This clonotype was seen ten or more times. This CDR3 reads CASSRNSGGVYNEQFF. CDR3 DNA: TGTGCCAGCAGCCGAAACAGCGGGGGAGTCTACAATGAGCAGTTCTTC. The V gene is TRBV14, the J gene TRBJ2-1; 8 bases fit TRBD2. This CDR3 contains 16 residues. The V gene end was trimmed by 4 bases and the J gene end by 3 bases; junction bases not matched to a gene: 8. Germline V gene data show CDR1 as SGHDN and CDR2 as FVKESK.

This clonotype occurred many times. Written as DNA, the CDR3 is TGTGCCAGCAGCTTGGGCAGGGACGCCGATACGCAGTATTTT. It yields the protein CASSLGRDADTQYF. The V gene is TRBV11-1, the J gene TRBJ2-3; either TRBD1 or TRBD2 may supply D (5 bases each). V lost 3 bases to trimming and J lost 6 bases, with 13 bases between them. Germline CDR1 SGHAT, CDR2 FQDESV (reference sequence). This CDR3 region has 14 residues.

The table lists this clonotype with many counts. The chain uses TRBV6-1 and TRBJ2-1; 7 nucleotides agree with TRBD2. V shed 0 bases, J shed 15 bases, and the junction held 8 bases outside the gene matches. The CDR3 spans 13 residues. Per germline, CDR1 MNHNS and CDR2 SASEGT. CDR3 in amino acids: CASSEATRGFWFF. DNA of the CDR3: TGTGCCAGCAGTGAAGCCACGCGGGGGTTCTGGTTCTTC.

In this sample, this clonotype turned up a few times. The likely explanation is a read error, given a far larger clone one base away. The chain uses TRBV6-2 or TRBV6-3 and TRBJ1-3, with D possibly matching TRBD1 (6 bases). CDR1 is MNHEY and CDR2 is SVGEGT in the germline V gene. The CDR3 loop spans 14 amino acids. V dropped 7 bases and J dropped 2 bases, with 12 bases sitting between them. Written as DNA, the CDR3 is TGTGCCAGCAACCCCCGGACAGCTGGAAACACCATATATTTT. It codes for CASNPRTAGNTIYF.

This clonotype was counted ten times or more. The chain recombines TRBV5-4 with TRBJ2-3, with unresolved D. The germline V gene encodes CDR1 SGHNT and CDR2 YYREEE (reference sequence). V shed 0 bases and J shed 0 bases, with 5 bases lying between them. The CDR3 has 14 residues. This CDR3 reads CASSLVGSTDTQYF. The CDR3 coding sequence is TGTGCCAGCAGCTTGGTGGGCAGCACAGATACGCAGTATTTT. Variable domain in full (rest from reference TRBV5-4 and TRBJ2-3): ETGVTQSPTHLIKTRGQQVTLRCSSQSGHNTVSWYQQALGQGPQFIFQYYREEENGRGNFPPRFSGLQFPNYSSELNVNALELDDSALYLCASSLVGSTDTQYFGPGTRLTVL.

This clonotype has at least ten counts. The CDR3 sequence is CASSGTARQPQHF. CDR3 sequence (DNA): TGTGCCAGCAGCGGGACAGCACGTCAGCCCCAGCATTTT. The genes are TRBV2 and TRBJ1-5; TRBD1 agrees at 7 bases. The CDR3 sequence is 13 residues long. Looked up from germline, CDR1 is SNHLY and CDR2 is FYNNEI. V gave up 6 bases and J gave up 6 bases; unmatched junction bases: 5.